The present entry profiles one TCR beta chain with its context. Negatively enriched CD4+ T cells were divided by CD45RA into naive and memory. TCRdb's table, derived via immunoSEQ multiplex PCR, lists solely in-frame clones and lacks some. The sample holds approximately 2,000,000 clones; 80% to 95% are singletons and the top ten take approximately 0.4%. Germline loops: CDR1 MDHEN, CDR2 SYDVKM. Trimming removed 11 bases at V and 4 bases at J, with 15 bases between. The CDR3 covers 14 residues. This entry comes from a study of shared clonotypes between healthy human individuals. This receptor was identified in a young man in good health. Some clones in this sample may be carry-over from other donors' samples. The sample was naive CD4+ T cells from PBMCs. The subset was: CD45RA+ positively selected. The chain has TRBV28 and TRBJ2-6, with D possibly matching TRBD1 (6 bases). The CDR3 nucleotides are TGTGCCTCCCAAAGGGGGTACGGGGCCAACGTCCTGACTTTC. This encodes CASQRGYGANVLTF.